This entry features one T cell receptor (beta chain) sequence. Trimming cost V 4 bases and J 5 bases, with 21 bases left between them. The CDR3 extends over 16 amino acids. In germline, CDR1 is SGHDT, CDR2 YYEEEE. The source of the sample is a study of cytomegalovirus exposure and HLA in healthy donors. The PCR had 60 Vbeta and 13 Jbeta primers. Repertoires were generated with immunoSEQ multiplex PCR, while TCRdb's copy carries only in-frame clones and drops some. Of 65,000 to 95,000 clones in the sample, roughly 80% were seen once. The gene calls are TRBV5-6 and TRBJ2-5; tentatively, D is TRBD2 (6 bases). The sequencing input was PBMCs. This receptor was taken from a man between 45 and 60 years old in good health and CMV-seronegative. The CDR3 coding sequence is TGTGCCAGCAGCACTTTAACACGGGGGATCCCGGAGACCCAGTACTTC. Translated, it gives CASSTLTRGIPETQYF.